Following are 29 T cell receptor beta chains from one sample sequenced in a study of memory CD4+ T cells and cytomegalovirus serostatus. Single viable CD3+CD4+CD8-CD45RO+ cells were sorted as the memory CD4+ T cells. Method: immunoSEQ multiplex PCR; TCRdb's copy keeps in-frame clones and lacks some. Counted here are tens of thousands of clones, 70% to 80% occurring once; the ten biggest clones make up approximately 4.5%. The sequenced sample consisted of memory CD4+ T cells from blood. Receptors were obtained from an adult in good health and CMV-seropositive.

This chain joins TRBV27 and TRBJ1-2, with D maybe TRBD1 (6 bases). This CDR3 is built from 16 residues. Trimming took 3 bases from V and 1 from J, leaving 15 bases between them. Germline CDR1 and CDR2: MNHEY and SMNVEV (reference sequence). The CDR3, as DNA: TGTGCCAGCAGTTTTGGCAGGGGCACGGTTAACTATGGCTACACCTTC. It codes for CASSFGRGTVNYGYTF.

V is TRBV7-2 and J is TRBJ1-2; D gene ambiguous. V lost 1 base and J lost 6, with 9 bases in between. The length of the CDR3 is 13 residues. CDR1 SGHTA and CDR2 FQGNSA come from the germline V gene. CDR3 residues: CASSLGFTDGYTF. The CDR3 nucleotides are TGTGCCAGCAGCTTAGGGTTTACGGATGGCTACACCTTC.

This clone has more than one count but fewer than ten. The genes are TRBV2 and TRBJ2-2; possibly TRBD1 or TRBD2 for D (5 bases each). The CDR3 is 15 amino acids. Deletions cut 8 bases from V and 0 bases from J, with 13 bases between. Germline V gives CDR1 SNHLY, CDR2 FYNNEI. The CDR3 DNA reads TGTGCCAGCCGGAGAGAGGGGTCGAACACCGGGGAGCTGTTTTTT. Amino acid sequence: CASRREGSNTGELFF.

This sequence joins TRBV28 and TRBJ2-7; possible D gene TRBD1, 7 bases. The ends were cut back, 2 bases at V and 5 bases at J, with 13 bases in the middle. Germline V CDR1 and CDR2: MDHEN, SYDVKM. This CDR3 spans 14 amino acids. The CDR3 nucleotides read TGTGCCAGCAGTTTAACGGGCAGGGGGGACGAGCAGTACTTC. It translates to CASSLTGRGDEQYF.

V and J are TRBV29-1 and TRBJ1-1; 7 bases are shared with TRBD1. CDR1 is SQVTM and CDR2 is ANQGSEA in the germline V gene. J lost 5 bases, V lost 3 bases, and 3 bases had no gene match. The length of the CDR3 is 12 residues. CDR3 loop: CSVDVRGTEAFF. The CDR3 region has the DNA TGCAGCGTTGATGTCAGGGGGACTGAAGCTTTCTTT.

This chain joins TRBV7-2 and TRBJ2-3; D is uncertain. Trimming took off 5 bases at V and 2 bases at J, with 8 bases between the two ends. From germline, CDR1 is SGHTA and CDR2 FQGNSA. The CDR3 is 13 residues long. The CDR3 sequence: CASSRTVTDTQYF. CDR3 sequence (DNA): TGTGCCAGCAGCAGGACCGTCACAGATACGCAGTATTTT.

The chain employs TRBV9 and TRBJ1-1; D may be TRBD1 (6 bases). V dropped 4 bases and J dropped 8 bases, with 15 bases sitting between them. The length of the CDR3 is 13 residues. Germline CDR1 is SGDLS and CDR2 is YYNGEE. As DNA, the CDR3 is TGTGCCAGCAGCATCACAGTCCAGGGGGAAGCTTTCTTT. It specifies CASSITVQGEAFF.

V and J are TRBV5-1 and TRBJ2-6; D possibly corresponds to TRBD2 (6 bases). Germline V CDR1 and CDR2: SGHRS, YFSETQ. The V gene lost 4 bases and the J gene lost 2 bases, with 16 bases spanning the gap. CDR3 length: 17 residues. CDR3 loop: CASSVSTGGAGANVLTF. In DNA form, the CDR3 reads TGCGCCAGCAGCGTCAGTACGGGCGGGGCTGGGGCCAACGTCCTGACTTTC. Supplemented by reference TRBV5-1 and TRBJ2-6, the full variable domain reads KAGVTQTPRYLIKTRGQQVTLSCSPISGHRSVSWYQQTPGQGLQFLFEYFSETQRNKGNFPGRFSGRQFSNSRSEMNVSTLELGDSALYLCASSVSTGGAGANVLTFGAGSRLTVL.

The CDR3 region has the DNA TGCGCCAGCAGCTTGGGGACAGGAGGACAGCCCCAGCATTTT. It codes for CASSLGTGGQPQHF. This chain connects TRBV5-1 to TRBJ1-5; 7 positions agree with TRBD1. The V segment lost 0 bases and the J segment 7 bases; nucleotides outside the gene matches: 4. Germline CDR1 is SGHRS and CDR2 is YFSETQ. The CDR3 has 14 amino acids.

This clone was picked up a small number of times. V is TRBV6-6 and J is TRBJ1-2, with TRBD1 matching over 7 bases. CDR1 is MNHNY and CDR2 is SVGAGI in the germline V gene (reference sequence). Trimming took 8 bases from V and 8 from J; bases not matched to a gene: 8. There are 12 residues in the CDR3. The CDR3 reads CASQGGARGYTF. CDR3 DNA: TGTGCCAGCCAGGGGGGGGCTCGCGGCTACACCTTC.

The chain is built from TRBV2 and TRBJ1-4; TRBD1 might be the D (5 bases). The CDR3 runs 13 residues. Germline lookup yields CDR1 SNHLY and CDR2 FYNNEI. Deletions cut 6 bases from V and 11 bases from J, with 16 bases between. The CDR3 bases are TGTGCCAGCAGGGCTAATACAGAGGGGAAACTGTTTTTT. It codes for CASRANTEGKLFF.

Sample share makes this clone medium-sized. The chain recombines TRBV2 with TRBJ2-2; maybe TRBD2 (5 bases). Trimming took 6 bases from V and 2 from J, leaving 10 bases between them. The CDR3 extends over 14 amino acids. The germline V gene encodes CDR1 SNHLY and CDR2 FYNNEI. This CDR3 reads CASRVGLNTGELFF. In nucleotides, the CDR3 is TGTGCCAGCAGGGTAGGACTTAACACCGGGGAGCTGTTTTTT.

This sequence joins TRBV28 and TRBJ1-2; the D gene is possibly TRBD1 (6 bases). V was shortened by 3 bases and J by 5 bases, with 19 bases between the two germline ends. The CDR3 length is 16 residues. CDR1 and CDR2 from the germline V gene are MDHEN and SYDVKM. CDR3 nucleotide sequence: TGTGCCAGCAGTTTTAGGGTGAAGGGGGGGCTGTATGGCTACACCTTC. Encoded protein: CASSFRVKGGLYGYTF.

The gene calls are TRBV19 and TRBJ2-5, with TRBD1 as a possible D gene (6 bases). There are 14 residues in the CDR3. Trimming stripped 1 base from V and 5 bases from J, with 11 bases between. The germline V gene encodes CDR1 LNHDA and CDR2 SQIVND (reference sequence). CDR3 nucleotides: TGTGCCAGTAGTATAGCTAATAGGGGGGAGACCCAGTACTTC. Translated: CASSIANRGETQYF.

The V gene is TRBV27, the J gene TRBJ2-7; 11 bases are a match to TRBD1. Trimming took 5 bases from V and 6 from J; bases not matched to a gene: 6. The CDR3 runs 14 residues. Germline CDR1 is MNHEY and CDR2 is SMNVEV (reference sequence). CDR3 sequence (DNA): TGTGCCAGCAGTCTCAGGACAGGGGGCGTCGAGCAGTACTTC. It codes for CASSLRTGGVEQYF.

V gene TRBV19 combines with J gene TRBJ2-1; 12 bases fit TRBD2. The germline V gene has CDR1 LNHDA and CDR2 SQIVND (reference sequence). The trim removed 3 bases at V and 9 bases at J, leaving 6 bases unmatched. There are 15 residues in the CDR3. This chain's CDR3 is CASSIGTSGPSEQFF. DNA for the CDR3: TGTGCCAGTAGTATCGGGACTAGCGGGCCCAGTGAGCAGTTCTTC.

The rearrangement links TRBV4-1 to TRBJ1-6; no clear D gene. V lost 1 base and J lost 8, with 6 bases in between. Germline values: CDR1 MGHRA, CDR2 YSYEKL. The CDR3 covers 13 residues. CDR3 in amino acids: CASSQVGYSPLHF. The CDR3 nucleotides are TGCGCCAGCAGCCAAGTTGGGTATTCACCCCTCCACTTT.

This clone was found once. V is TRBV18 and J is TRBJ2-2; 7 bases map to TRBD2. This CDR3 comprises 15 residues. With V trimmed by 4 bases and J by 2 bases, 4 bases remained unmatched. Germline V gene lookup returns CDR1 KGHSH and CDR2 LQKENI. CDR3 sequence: CASSRAGDNTGELFF. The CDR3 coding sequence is TGTGCCAGCTCACGGGCGGGAGATAACACCGGGGAGCTGTTTTTT. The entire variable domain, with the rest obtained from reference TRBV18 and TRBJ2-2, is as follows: NAGVMQNPRHLVRRRGQEARLRCSPMKGHSHVYWYRQLPEEGLKFMVYLQKENIIDESGMPKERFSAEFPKEGPSILRIQQVVRGDSAAYFCASSRAGDNTGELFFGEGSRLTVL.

The CDR3 is CASSFGGISYEQYF. The DNA of the CDR3 is TGCGCCAGCAGCTTCGGCGGTATCTCCTACGAGCAGTACTTC. This chain joins TRBV5-1 and TRBJ2-7; D not resolved. Germline CDR1 is SGHRS and CDR2 is YFSETQ. This CDR3 has 14 residues. V was trimmed by 2 bases and J by 0 bases, leaving 9 bases between them. Filled out from reference TRBV5-1 and TRBJ2-7, the complete variable domain reads KAGVTQTPRYLIKTRGQQVTLSCSPISGHRSVSWYQQTPGQGLQFLFEYFSETQRNKGNFPGRFSGRQFSNSRSEMNVSTLELGDSALYLCASSFGGISYEQYFGPGTRLTVT.

In DNA, the CDR3 is TGTGCCAGCAGCGTGTATAGCGGGAGTGAGACAGATACGCAGTATTTT. As protein: CASSVYSGSETDTQYF. This sequence joins TRBV7-2 and TRBJ2-3; TRBD2 matches 9 bases. Germline-derived CDR1 and CDR2 are SGHTA and FQGNSA. The CDR3 sequence is 16 residues long. Trimming at V came to 5 bases and at J to 3 bases, leaving 9 bases not matched to a gene. Full variable domain (outside the CDR3, taken from reference TRBV7-2 and TRBJ2-3): GAGVSQSPSNKVTEKGKDVELRCDPISGHTALYWYRQSLGQGLEFLIYFQGNSAPDKSGLPSDRFSAERTGGSVSTLTIQRTQQEDSAVYLCASSVYSGSETDTQYFGPGTRLTVL.

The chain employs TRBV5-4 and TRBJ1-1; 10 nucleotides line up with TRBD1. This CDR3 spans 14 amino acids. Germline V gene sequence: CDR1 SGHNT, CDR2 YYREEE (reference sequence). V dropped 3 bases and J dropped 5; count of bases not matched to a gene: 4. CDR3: CASSYDRGHTEAFF. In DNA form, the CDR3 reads TGTGCCAGCAGCTATGACAGGGGGCATACTGAAGCTTTCTTT. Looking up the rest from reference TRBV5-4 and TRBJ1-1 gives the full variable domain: ETGVTQSPTHLIKTRGQQVTLRCSSQSGHNTVSWYQQALGQGPQFIFQYYREEENGRGNFPPRFSGLQFPNYSSELNVNALELDDSALYLCASSYDRGHTEAFFGQGTRLTVV.

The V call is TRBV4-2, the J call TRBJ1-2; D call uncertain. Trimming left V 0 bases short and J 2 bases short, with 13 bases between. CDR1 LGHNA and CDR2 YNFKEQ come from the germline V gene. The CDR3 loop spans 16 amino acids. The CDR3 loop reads CASSQDGADVNYGYTF. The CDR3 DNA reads TGTGCCAGCAGCCAAGATGGAGCGGACGTAAACTATGGCTACACCTTC.

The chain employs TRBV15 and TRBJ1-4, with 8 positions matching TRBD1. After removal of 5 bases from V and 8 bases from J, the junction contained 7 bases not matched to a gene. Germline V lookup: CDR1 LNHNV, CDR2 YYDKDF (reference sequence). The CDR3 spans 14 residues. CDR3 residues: CATSRDRGAEKLFF. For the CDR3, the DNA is TGTGCCACCAGCCGTGACAGGGGAGCAGAAAAACTGTTTTTT.

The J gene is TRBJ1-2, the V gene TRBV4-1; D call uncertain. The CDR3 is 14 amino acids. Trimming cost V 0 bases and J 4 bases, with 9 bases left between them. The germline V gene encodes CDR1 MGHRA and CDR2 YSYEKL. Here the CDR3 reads CASSQELRIYGYTF. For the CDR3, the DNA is TGCGCCAGCAGCCAAGAGTTGAGAATCTATGGCTACACCTTC.

This chain's CDR3 is CASSLVRQIQRSNTGELFF. Written as DNA, the CDR3 is TGTGCCAGCAGTTTGGTCCGACAAATACAGCGATCAAACACCGGGGAGCTGTTTTTT. V is TRBV27 and J is TRBJ2-2, with D hard to call. The CDR3 consists of 19 residues. The ends were cut back, 3 bases at V and 2 bases at J, with 22 bases in the middle. Germline-derived CDR1 and CDR2 are MNHEY and SMNVEV (reference sequence).

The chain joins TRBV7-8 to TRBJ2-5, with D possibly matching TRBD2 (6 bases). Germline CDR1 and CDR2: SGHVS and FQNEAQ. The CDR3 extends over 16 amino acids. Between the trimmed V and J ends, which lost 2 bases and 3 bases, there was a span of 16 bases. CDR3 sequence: CASSLFEASDEETQYF. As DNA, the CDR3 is TGTGCCAGCAGCTTATTTGAGGCTAGCGATGAAGAGACCCAGTACTTC.

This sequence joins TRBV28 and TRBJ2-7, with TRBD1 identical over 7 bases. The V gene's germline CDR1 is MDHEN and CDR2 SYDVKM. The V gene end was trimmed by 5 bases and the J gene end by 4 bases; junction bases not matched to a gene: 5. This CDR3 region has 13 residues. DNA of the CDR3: TGTGCCAGCAGTCCGCCGACAGGGTACGAGCAGTACTTC. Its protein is CASSPPTGYEQYF.

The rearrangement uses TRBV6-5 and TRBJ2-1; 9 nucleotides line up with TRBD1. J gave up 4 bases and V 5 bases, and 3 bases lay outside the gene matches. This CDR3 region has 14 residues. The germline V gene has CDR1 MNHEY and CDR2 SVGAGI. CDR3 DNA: TGTGCCAGCAGTCGGGACAGGGTTTACAATGAGCAGTTCTTC. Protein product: CASSRDRVYNEQFF.

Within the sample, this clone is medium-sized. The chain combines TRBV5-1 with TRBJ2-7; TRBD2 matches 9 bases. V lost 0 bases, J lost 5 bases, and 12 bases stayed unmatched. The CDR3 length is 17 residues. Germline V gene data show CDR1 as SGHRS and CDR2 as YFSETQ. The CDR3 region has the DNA TGCGCCAGCAGCTTGGTTTTGAGCGGGGGGTCGTACAACGAGCAGTACTTC. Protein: CASSLVLSGGSYNEQYF.